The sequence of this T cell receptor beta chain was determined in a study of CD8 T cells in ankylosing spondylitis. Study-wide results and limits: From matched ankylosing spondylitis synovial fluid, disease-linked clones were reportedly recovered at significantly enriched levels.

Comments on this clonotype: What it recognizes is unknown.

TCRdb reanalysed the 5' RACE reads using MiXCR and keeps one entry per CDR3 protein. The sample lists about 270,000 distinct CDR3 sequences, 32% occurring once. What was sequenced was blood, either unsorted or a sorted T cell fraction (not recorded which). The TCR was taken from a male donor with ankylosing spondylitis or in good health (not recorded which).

The CDR3 spells CASSRTTTYEQYF. CDR3 coding DNA: TGTGCCAGCAGTCGGACGACCACCTACGAGCAGTACTTC. The chain is built from TRBV12-3 or TRBV12-4 and TRBJ2-7, with D hard to call. There are 13 residues in the CDR3. V lost 5 bases and J 2 bases, leaving 10 bases between the germline ends.